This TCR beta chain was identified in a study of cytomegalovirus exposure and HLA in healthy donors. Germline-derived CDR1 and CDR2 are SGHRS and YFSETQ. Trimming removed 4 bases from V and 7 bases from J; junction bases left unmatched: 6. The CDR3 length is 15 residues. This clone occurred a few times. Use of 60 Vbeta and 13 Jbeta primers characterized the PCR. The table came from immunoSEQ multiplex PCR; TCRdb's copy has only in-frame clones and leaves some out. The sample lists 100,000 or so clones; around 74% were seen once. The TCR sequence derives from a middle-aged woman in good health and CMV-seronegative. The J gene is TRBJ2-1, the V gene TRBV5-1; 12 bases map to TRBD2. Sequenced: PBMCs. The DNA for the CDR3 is TGCGCCAGCAGCGGTCTAGCGGGGGGGGGAAATGAGCAGTTCTTC. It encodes CASSGLAGGGNEQFF.